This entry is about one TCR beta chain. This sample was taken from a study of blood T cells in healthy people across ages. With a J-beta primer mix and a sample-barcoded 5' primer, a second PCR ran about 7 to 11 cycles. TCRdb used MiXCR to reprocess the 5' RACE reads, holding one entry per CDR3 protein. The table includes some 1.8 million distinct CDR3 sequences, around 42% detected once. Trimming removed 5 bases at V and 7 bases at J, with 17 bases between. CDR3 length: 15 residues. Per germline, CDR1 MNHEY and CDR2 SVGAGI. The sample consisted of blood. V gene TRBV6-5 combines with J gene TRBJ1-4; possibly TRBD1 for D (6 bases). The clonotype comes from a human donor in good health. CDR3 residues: CASSRRGAVGEKLFF. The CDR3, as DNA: TGTGCCAGCAGTAGGCGGGGGGCGGTAGGTGAAAAACTGTTTTTT.